One T cell receptor delta chain is described in this entry. For this DNA, TCRdb reports the protein of a much larger clone, which diverges at residue 3, most likely from a read error; the protein presented here is translated directly from the DNA. This sample was included in a study of gamma-delta T cells after stem cell transplantation. CDR1 GEAIGNYY and CDR2 EKD come from the germline V gene. The CDR3 extends over 17 amino acids. TCRdb reapplied CATT to the RT-PCR reads. This table holds approximately 1,000 delta-chain clones, 3.6% found once. Sequencing was done on a sample of gamma-delta T cells. The J gene is TRDJ1, the V gene TRDV2; the match to TRDD3 covers 9 bases. The receptor's source is a human donor. It is not recorded whose cells these are; they may come from a transplant donor. CDR3 coding DNA: TGTGCCCGTGACACCCTACTTGGGGATACGGGCGGCGATAAACTCATCTTT. This sequence encodes CARDTLLGDTGGDKLIF.